This entry lists 19 T cell receptor beta chains sequenced from one sample in a study of blood T cell repertoires in COVID-19. Profiled with immunoSEQ multiplex PCR; TCRdb holds only in-frame clones, not every one. The data hold about 220,000 clones, with approximately 90% observed a single time. The sample taken for sequencing was PBMCs or T cells enriched from blood (not recorded which). Receptors originate from a woman in her 30s who had recovered from COVID-19.

The chain carries TRBV7-9 and TRBJ1-2; the match to TRBD1 covers 8 bases. Germline values: CDR1 SEHNR, CDR2 FQNEAQ (reference sequence). The CDR3 contains 16 residues. Unmatched junction bases numbered 11, after V lost 4 bases and J lost 4 bases. CDR3 protein: CASSWGMDRDRYGYTF. Here the CDR3 DNA reads TGTGCCAGCAGCTGGGGGATGGACAGGGATCGCTATGGCTACACCTTC.

This CDR3 is CASSAATGARNGYTF. CDR3 sequence (DNA): TGTGCCAGCAGCGCTGCGACAGGGGCGAGGAATGGCTACACCTTC. The chain couples TRBV5-6 to TRBJ1-2, with 8 bases aligning to TRBD1. CDR1 SGHDT and CDR2 YYEEEE come from the germline V gene. Germline trimming cut 4 bases from V and 6 bases from J; bases unmatched to any gene: 11. The CDR3 runs 15 residues. Combining the CDR3 with reference TRBV5-6 and TRBJ1-2 gives the whole variable domain DAGVTQSPTHLIKTRGQQVTLRCSPKSGHDTVSWYQQALGQGPQFIFQYYEEEERQRGNFPDRFSGHQFPNYSSELNVNALLLGDSALYLCASSAATGARNGYTFGSGTRLTVV.

The gene calls are TRBV6-1 and TRBJ2-3; D is possibly TRBD1 (6 bases). The CDR3 is 16 amino acids. V lost 3 bases and J 1 base, leaving 14 bases between the germline ends. Germline CDR1 is MNHNS and CDR2 is SASEGT. The CDR3 sequence is CASSEYRAVGTDTQYF. In nucleotides, the CDR3 is TGTGCCAGCAGTGAGTACAGGGCTGTTGGCACAGATACGCAGTATTTT.

This chain links TRBV3-1 (or the pseudogene TRBV3-2) with TRBJ1-2, with no clear D. This CDR3 is 15 amino acids long. V was pared by 7 bases and J by 7 bases, with 22 bases between. The V gene's germline CDR1 is LGHDT and CDR2 YNNKEL (reference sequence). The CDR3, as DNA: TGTGCCAGCACCCTTTGGTCGGATCGGACTTTTGGCTACACCTTC. This encodes CASTLWSDRTFGYTF.

This clone was found once. The CDR3 protein is CASSPQGGYGAGNYEQYF. Written as DNA, the CDR3 is TGTGCCAGCAGCCCCCAGGGAGGCTATGGTGCAGGGAACTACGAGCAGTACTTC. V is TRBV7-3 and J is TRBJ2-7, with a weak D call TRBD2 (6 bases). The CDR3 totals 18 residues. V was cut by 5 bases and J by 3 bases, with 26 bases left in between. Germline V CDR1 and CDR2: SGHTA, FQGTGA. Filled out from reference TRBV7-3 and TRBJ2-7, the complete variable domain reads GAGVSQTPSNKVTEKGKYVELRCDPISGHTALYWYRQSLGQGPEFLIYFQGTGAADDSGLPNDRFFAVRPEGSVSTLKIQRTERGDSAVYLCASSPQGGYGAGNYEQYFGPGTRLTVT.

The chain employs TRBV7-2 and TRBJ1-5; D is undetermined. This CDR3 is 15 amino acids long. Germline values: CDR1 SGHTA, CDR2 FQGNSA. V lost 2 bases to trimming and J lost 4 bases, with 12 bases between them. The CDR3 reads CASSLSHLTNQPQHF. CDR3 DNA: TGTGCCAGCAGCTTATCCCACCTGACTAATCAGCCCCAGCATTTT.

This clone showed up just once. CDR3 loop: CASSSSGIYGYTF. In nucleotides, the CDR3 is TGTGCCAGCTCATCCTCCGGGATCTATGGCTACACCTTC. V usage is TRBV18 and J usage is TRBJ1-2, with unresolved D. V lost 5 bases to trimming and J lost 4 bases, with 11 bases between them. Germline CDR1 and CDR2: KGHSH and LQKENI. The CDR3 sequence is 13 residues long. Filled out from reference TRBV18 and TRBJ1-2, the complete variable domain reads NAGVMQNPRHLVRRRGQEARLRCSPMKGHSHVYWYRQLPEEGLKFMVYLQKENIIDESGMPKERFSAEFPKEGPSILRIQQVVRGDSAAYFCASSSSGIYGYTFGSGTRLTVV.

Only one count was recorded for this clone. The rearrangement links TRBV18 to TRBJ1-1; 11 positions match TRBD1. There are 14 residues in the CDR3. Germline loops: CDR1 KGHSH, CDR2 LQKENI. Trimming removed 3 bases from V and 5 bases from J; junction bases left unmatched: 2. CDR3 nucleotide sequence: TGTGCCAGCTCACCCGGGACAGGGGGTACTGAAGCTTTCTTT. Amino acids: CASSPGTGGTEAFF.

The chain uses TRBV2 and TRBJ2-5; TRBD2 matches at 7 bases. The CDR3 has 14 residues. Germline V CDR1 and CDR2: SNHLY, FYNNEI. With V trimmed by 1 base and J by 3 bases, 2 bases remained unmatched. CDR3 protein: CASSEERGEETQYF. The CDR3 DNA sequence: TGTGCCAGCAGTGAAGAGCGGGGAGAAGAGACCCAGTACTTC.

V and J are TRBV6-1 and TRBJ1-2; perhaps TRBD1 as D (5 bases). Trimming removed 0 bases at V and 5 bases at J, with 10 bases between. CDR1 MNHNS and CDR2 SASEGT come from the germline V gene. This CDR3 is 14 amino acids long. CDR3: CASSEALRGYGYTF. DNA of the CDR3: TGTGCCAGCAGTGAAGCGCTTCGGGGGTATGGCTACACCTTC.

This chain joins TRBV21-1 and TRBJ1-4. TRBV21-1 is a known pseudogene. The CDR3 is 14 residues long. CDR3 protein: CASTARSANEKLFF. Here the CDR3 DNA reads TGTGCCAGCACCGCGAGGTCCGCTAATGAAAAACTGTTTTTT.

This chain links TRBV10-3 with TRBJ2-6; D possibly corresponds to TRBD2 (7 bases). V shed 6 bases and J shed 0 bases, with 15 bases lying between them. The length of the CDR3 is 17 residues. Germline V gene sequence: CDR1 ENHRY, CDR2 SYGVKD. CDR3 bases: TGTGCCATCAGAGTTCGGGGGGCCCTCTCTGGGGCCAACGTCCTGACTTTC. Encoded protein: CAIRVRGALSGANVLTF.

This clone appeared a single time. V is TRBV7-9 and J is TRBJ1-1; D possibly corresponds to TRBD1 (5 bases). Trimming cost V 4 bases and J 0 bases, with 12 bases left between them. Germline V gives CDR1 SEHNR, CDR2 FQNEAQ (reference sequence). The CDR3 extends over 15 amino acids. The CDR3 region is CASSSRGHVNTEAFF. CDR3 DNA: TGTGCCAGCAGCTCCCGAGGACACGTGAACACTGAAGCTTTCTTT. Full variable domain (outside the CDR3, taken from reference TRBV7-9 and TRBJ1-1): DTGVSQNPRHKITKRGQNVTFRCDPISEHNRLYWYRQTLGQGPEFLTYFQNEAQLEKSRLLSDRFSAERPKGSFSTLEIQRTEQGDSAMYLCASSSRGHVNTEAFFGQGTRLTVV.

The V and J genes are TRBV6-2 or TRBV6-3 and TRBJ2-7; 7 bases match TRBD2. Germline V gene sequence: CDR1 MNHEY, CDR2 SVGEGT. The CDR3 is 17 residues long. The V gene end was trimmed by 0 bases and the J gene end by 2 bases; junction bases not matched to a gene: 10. The CDR3 DNA is TGTGCCAGCAGTTACTCGACTAAGAGCGGGAACCCCTACGAGCAGTACTTC. This encodes CASSYSTKSGNPYEQYF.

The rearrangement links TRBV4-1 to TRBJ1-5; D remains unclear. V lost 1 base to trimming and J lost 1 base, with 8 bases between them. The V gene's germline CDR1 is MGHRA and CDR2 YSYEKL. CDR3 size: 15 residues. CDR3 protein: CASSQVRSSNQPQHF. CDR3 DNA sequence: TGCGCCAGCAGCCAAGTCAGGTCGAGCAATCAGCCCCAGCATTTT.

The chain employs TRBV19 and TRBJ2-7; 13 nucleotides agree with TRBD2. The germline CDR1 and CDR2 sequences are LNHDA and SQIVND (reference sequence). After removal of 5 bases from V and 2 bases from J, the junction contained 9 bases not matched to a gene. The CDR3 sequence is 17 residues long. DNA for the CDR3: TGTGCCAGTAGTCGCGGACTAGCGGGGGTTGCCCCCTACGAGCAGTACTTC. Its translation: CASSRGLAGVAPYEQYF.

The gene calls are TRBV12-3 or TRBV12-4 and TRBJ1-5; D not certain. Trimming removed 6 bases from V and 2 bases from J, with 8 bases in between. CDR3 length: 13 amino acids. The CDR3 loop is CASSHPGNQPQHF. DNA of the CDR3: TGTGCCAGCAGCCACCCAGGCAATCAGCCCCAGCATTTT.

In the case of this clone: The identical CDR3 is also encoded by other nucleotide sequences in the sample. The chain is built from TRBV5-6 and TRBJ1-3; D is unclear. V shed 0 bases and J shed 4 bases, with 8 bases lying between them. The CDR3 has 14 amino acids. Looked up from germline, CDR1 is SGHDT and CDR2 is YYEEEE. The CDR3 reads CASSLGGSGNTIYF. CDR3 DNA: TGTGCCAGCAGCTTGGGCGGGTCGGGAAACACCATATATTTT. Supplemented by reference TRBV5-6 and TRBJ1-3, the full variable domain reads DAGVTQSPTHLIKTRGQQVTLRCSPKSGHDTVSWYQQALGQGPQFIFQYYEEEERQRGNFPDRFSGHQFPNYSSELNVNALLLGDSALYLCASSLGGSGNTIYFGEGSWLTVV.

This clone appeared a few times. The V gene is TRBV11-2, the J gene TRBJ2-5, with a possible D match to TRBD1 (5 bases). CDR3 length equals 13 residues. The germline V and J ends were trimmed by 0 bases and 3 bases, with 5 bases remaining between them. CDR1 and CDR2 from the germline V gene are SGHAT and FQNNGV. CDR3 nucleotides: TGTGCCAGCAGCTTAGACAGGGAAGAGACCCAGTACTTC. Translated, it gives CASSLDREETQYF. The whole variable domain, remainder taken from reference TRBV11-2 and TRBJ2-5, is EAGVAQSPRYKIIEKRQSVAFWCNPISGHATLYWYQQILGQGPKLLIQFQNNGVVDDSQLPKDRFSAERLKGVDSTLKIQPAKLEDSAVYLCASSLDREETQYFGPGTRLLVL.